The clone carrying this TCR beta chain was observed at least ten times. V was clipped by 5 bases and J by 6 bases; unmatched bases: 7. The CDR3 is 14 residues long. A TCRbeta library incorporating unique molecular identifiers was prepared. TCRdb redid the calling of the PCR reads with MiXCR, one entry per CDR3 protein. The sample lists about 240,000 distinct CDR3 sequences, 9.5% to 15% seen once, with over 2.5% in the top ten. This specimen comes from a study of T-cell reconstitution after alpha-beta-depleted transplantation in children. The receptor comes from a human donor who donated a stem cell graft to a child with acute lymphoblastic leukemia. The chain couples TRBV12-3 or TRBV12-4 to TRBJ2-7; 10 bases map to TRBD1. The specimen was PBMCs from the stem cell graft donor, collected from the stem cell graft. CDR3 amino acids: CASSPRDRGAEQYF. Here the CDR3 DNA reads TGTGCCAGCAGTCCCCGGGACAGGGGAGCCGAGCAGTACTTC.